Each of the 20 T cell receptor beta chains below was sequenced from the same sample in a study of cytomegalovirus exposure and HLA in healthy donors. Generated by immunoSEQ multiplex PCR, the TCRdb table keeps only in-frame clones and is missing some. The table records about 330,000 clones, about nine tenths of them present only once. Sequencing input: PBMCs. These receptors were taken from a woman in her 30s in good health and CMV-seropositive.

The chain combines TRBV7-6 with TRBJ1-6; D perhaps matches TRBD1 (5 bases). The V and J ends lost 2 bases and 7 bases respectively, with 9 bases between them. This CDR3 is 14 amino acids long. CDR1 is SGHVS and CDR2 is FNYEAQ in the germline V gene. In DNA, the CDR3 is TGTGCCAGCAGCTTACACGGGGCAAATTCACCCCTCCACTTT. The encoded protein is CASSLHGANSPLHF.

This chain connects TRBV15 to TRBJ2-2; TRBD1 aligns across 7 bases. The V segment lost 8 bases and the J segment 4 bases; nucleotides outside the gene matches: 7. The V gene's germline CDR1 is LNHNV and CDR2 YYDKDF (reference sequence). The CDR3 sequence is 14 residues long. CDR3 DNA sequence: TGTGCCACCGAGCCGGGACAGAGCACCGGGGAGCTGTTTTTT. Protein sequence: CATEPGQSTGELFF.

The rearrangement joins TRBV5-6 to TRBJ2-2; D may be TRBD1 (5 bases). The V end lost 3 bases, the J end lost 10 bases, and 7 bases lay between the germline ends. CDR3 size: 11 residues. CDR1 and CDR2 from the germline V gene are SGHDT and YYEEEE. The CDR3 nucleotides read TGTGCCAGCAGCTACGGACAGGAGCTGTTTTTT. Translating gives CASSYGQELFF.

J is TRBJ2-7 and V is TRBV28; 10 nucleotides line up with TRBD2. V gave up 5 bases and J gave up 0 bases; unmatched junction bases: 4. This CDR3 is built from 15 residues. Germline CDR1 is MDHEN and CDR2 is SYDVKM. As DNA, the CDR3 is TGTGCCAGCAGTCCCACTAGCGGGACCTCCTACGAGCAGTACTTC. Encoded protein: CASSPTSGTSYEQYF.

The rearrangement uses TRBV14 and TRBJ2-1; D is unclear. The germline CDR1 and CDR2 sequences are SGHDN and FVKESK. This CDR3 region has 11 residues. With 1 base removed from V and 9 bases from J, the gap between germline ends came to 4 bases. In DNA, the CDR3 is TGTGCCAGCAGCCAAGTGGCTGAGCAGTTCTTC. Protein product: CASSQVAEQFF.

The chain recombines TRBV30 with TRBJ2-5; D unclear. The V gene lost 0 bases and the J gene lost 0 bases, with 11 bases spanning the gap. From germline, CDR1 is GTSNPN and CDR2 SVGIG (reference sequence). The CDR3 spans 15 residues. Here the CDR3 DNA reads TGTGCCTGGAGTGTCCCGGGCAGGTACCAAGAGACCCAGTACTTC. Translation gives CAWSVPGRYQETQYF.

The CDR3 coding sequence is TGTGCCAGCTCACCGCAACCTAACTACGAGCAGTACTTC. Translated: CASSPQPNYEQYF. The rearrangement joins TRBV18 to TRBJ2-7; D remains unclear. Trimming shortened V by 3 bases and J by 3 bases, and 9 bases separated the two germline ends. The CDR3 has 13 residues. Germline V gene data show CDR1 as KGHSH and CDR2 as LQKENI.

This clone has only a few counts. This rearrangement joins TRBV7-9 to TRBJ2-1, with 8 bases aligning to TRBD1. This CDR3 is built from 15 residues. Germline V CDR1 and CDR2: SEHNR, FQNEAQ (reference sequence). Germline trimming cut 5 bases from V and 4 bases from J; bases unmatched to any gene: 7. CDR3 coding DNA: TGTGCCAGCAGCCCCTGGGACAGGAATTACAATGAGCAGTTCTTC. Protein product: CASSPWDRNYNEQFF.

The chain employs TRBV2 and TRBJ1-1; possibly TRBD1 for D (5 bases). This CDR3 spans 11 amino acids. V was cut by 6 bases and J by 11 bases, with 13 bases left in between. Germline CDR1 SNHLY, CDR2 FYNNEI. The CDR3 nucleotides are TGTGCCAGCAGCCCGACTGAGGGGGCTTTCTTT. Its translation: CASSPTEGAFF.

The chain employs TRBV4-2 and TRBJ2-1, with 11 bases identical to TRBD2. CDR3 length: 16 amino acids. V lost 0 bases to trimming and J lost 14 bases; unmatched junction nucleotides: 12. CDR1 is LGHNA, CDR2 YNFKEQ, per germline. Written as DNA, the CDR3 is TGTGCCAGCAGCCAAGATGCTAGCGGGGGGCCGTACAAGGAGTTCTTC. Encoded protein: CASSQDASGGPYKEFF.

The gene calls are TRBV6-5 and TRBJ2-3; D is possibly TRBD1 (5 bases). Trimming cost V 6 bases and J 4 bases, with 14 bases left between them. Germline-derived CDR1 and CDR2 are MNHEY and SVGAGI. CDR3 size: 14 residues. The CDR3 region has the DNA TGTGCCAGCAGCCCAGCAGGGTCATCAGATACGCAGTATTTT. Its protein product is CASSPAGSSDTQYF.

This chain links TRBV29-1 with TRBJ2-2; no reliable D call. The V gene lost 1 base and the J gene lost 0 bases, with 9 bases spanning the gap. From germline, CDR1 is SQVTM and CDR2 ANQGSEA. CDR3 length equals 15 residues. CDR3 residues: CSVEVSTANTGELFF. In nucleotides, the CDR3 is TGCAGCGTTGAAGTCTCCACTGCGAACACCGGGGAGCTGTTTTTT.

The V and J genes are TRBV4-3 and TRBJ2-3; the D gene is possibly TRBD2 (6 bases). The CDR3 consists of 15 residues. V shed 0 bases and J shed 7 bases, with 14 bases lying between them. From germline, CDR1 is LGHNA and CDR2 YSLEER. The CDR3 DNA reads as TGCGCCAGCAGCCAAGAGAGGATAGCGGCCAATACGCAGTATTTT. This codes for CASSQERIAANTQYF.

This clone appeared a single time. The junction differs from germline at one of its ends, possibly a read error. The chain recombines TRBV7-2 with TRBJ2-7; 12 bases line up with TRBD2. The CDR3 spans 15 residues. Germline V CDR1 and CDR2: SGHTA, FQGNSA. This CDR3 reads CASTTSGGLPYGQYF. DNA for the CDR3: TGTGCCAGCACCACTAGCGGGGGGCTGCCATACGGGCAGTACTTC.

This sequence joins TRBV27 and TRBJ1-1; no definite D call. Germline V CDR1 and CDR2: MNHEY, SMNVEV (reference sequence). This CDR3 region has 13 residues. Trimming removed 3 bases at V and 5 bases at J, with 10 bases between. CDR3 amino acids: CASSFGYGTEAFF. CDR3 nucleotide sequence: TGTGCCAGCAGTTTTGGGTATGGGACTGAAGCTTTCTTT.

The chain is built from TRBV5-1 and TRBJ2-3; no reliable D call. V was pared by 1 base and J by 0 bases, with 9 bases between. There are 15 residues in the CDR3. Germline V gene sequence: CDR1 SGHRS, CDR2 YFSETQ. The CDR3 sequence: CASSLTVLSTDTQYF. CDR3 coding DNA: TGCGCCAGCAGCTTGACAGTCCTTAGCACAGATACGCAGTATTTT.

The rearrangement joins TRBV30 to TRBJ2-7; no reliable D call. CDR1 is GTSNPN, CDR2 SVGIG, per germline (reference sequence). CDR3 length: 13 residues. The V gene lost 4 bases and the J gene lost 0 bases, with 10 bases spanning the gap. DNA for the CDR3: TGTGCCTGGACCCATTCAAACTCCTACGAGCAGTACTTC. Amino acids: CAWTHSNSYEQYF.

The chain carries TRBV15 and TRBJ1-2, with 9 nucleotides matching TRBD1. The V and J ends lost 0 bases and 7 bases, in that order; junction bases with no gene match: 6. This CDR3 is built from 15 residues. CDR1 is LNHNV and CDR2 is YYDKDF in the germline V gene (reference sequence). Here the CDR3 DNA reads TGTGCCACCAGCAGAGATCTCGGGACAGGGAGTGGCTACACCTTC. Translated: CATSRDLGTGSGYTF.

The chain has TRBV5-3 and TRBJ2-1; 8 bases map to TRBD2. TRBV5-3 is an ORF for which the function is uncertain. V shed 4 bases and J 5 bases; nucleotides not matched to a gene: 5. There are 14 residues in the CDR3. The CDR3 DNA reads as TGTGCCAGAAGCCTGGCGGGAGGCCACAATGAGCAGTTCTTC. Protein: CARSLAGGHNEQFF.

This clone showed up just a few times. V gene TRBV7-7 combines with J gene TRBJ2-2; D is possibly TRBD1 (6 bases). Germline CDR1 reads SSHAT; CDR2 reads FNYEAQ (reference sequence). The CDR3 runs to 16 residues. V shed 4 bases and J shed 4 bases, with 16 bases lying between them. CDR3 loop: CASSSPSQGFTGELFF. The CDR3 DNA follows: TGTGCCAGCAGCTCCCCCTCGCAGGGGTTCACCGGGGAGCTGTTTTTT.